The next 2 T cell receptor beta chains were all read from a single sample in a study of spatial heterogeneity in lung cancer. The time point here: sample taken at primary tumor resection. MiXCR, run by TCRdb on the 5' RACE reads, gives a single entry per CDR3 protein. The table includes about 38,000 distinct CDR3 sequences, around 7.2% detected once. The sample in question was PBMCs, obtained at surgery. The receptors shown here come from a male donor with early-stage non-small cell lung cancer.

This clonotype was detected ten times or more. The chain combines TRBV5-1 with TRBJ2-1; 10 nucleotides match TRBD1. The CDR3 sequence is 15 residues long. The germline CDR1 and CDR2 sequences are SGHRS and YFSETQ. With V trimmed by 4 bases and J by 3 bases, 4 bases remained unmatched. In nucleotides, the CDR3 is TGCGCCAGCAGCACCGGACAGGGGGACTACAATGAGCAGTTCTTC. This translates into CASSTGQGDYNEQFF.

V gene TRBV19 combines with J gene TRBJ2-7; 7 bases are a match to TRBD1. The CDR3 length is 15 residues. Germline loops: CDR1 LNHDA, CDR2 SQIVND (reference sequence). The junction had 7 bases not matched to a gene; V was cut back by 5 bases and J by 0 bases. The CDR3, as DNA: TGTGCCAGTAGTCCCCGACAGGGCGTCTCCTACGAGCAGTACTTC. Its protein is CASSPRQGVSYEQYF. The whole variable domain, filled in from reference TRBV19 and TRBJ2-7, reads DGGITQSPKYLFRKEGQNVTLSCEQNLNHDAMYWYRQDPGQGLRLIYYSQIVNDFQKGDIAEGYSVSREKKESFPLTVTSAQKNPTAFYLCASSPRQGVSYEQYFGPGTRLTVT.